The sequence of this TCR beta chain was determined in a study of T-cell memory formation after mild COVID-19. Looking at the study overall: Across donors, TCR clusters were largely donor specific.

Concerning this clonotype itself: Its target is unknown.

Amplification by 5'RACE using constant-segment primers produced TCR alpha and TCR beta cDNA libraries that carried sample barcodes and UMIs. TCRdb called the 5' RACE reads again in MiXCR, with one record for every CDR3 protein. The sample yields 400,000 or so distinct CDR3 sequences, 20% seen once. Findings of the study overall: Certain responding clones were present in pre-infection memory, suggesting participation of cross-reactive memory. Among clones contracting day 15 to 85, CD4/CD8 was balanced, whereas later expanders leaned CD4+.

CDR1 is SGHDT, CDR2 YYEEEE, per germline. This CDR3 has 16 amino acids. V shed 4 bases and J 4 bases; nucleotides not matched to a gene: 13. The sequenced sample consisted of PBMCs or a T cell subset sorted from them (not recorded which). The chain uses TRBV5-6 and TRBJ1-1; 7 bases align to TRBD1. The receptor was isolated from an adult woman who had mild COVID-19 (a few samples of this study predate the infection). Cell type and time point are not known. CDR3 sequence: CASSRDSFLRSTEAFF. Here the CDR3 DNA reads TGTGCCAGCAGCCGGGACAGCTTCCTGCGAAGCACTGAAGCTTTCTTT. Complete variable domain (other parts from reference TRBV5-6 and TRBJ1-1): DAGVTQSPTHLIKTRGQQVTLRCSPKSGHDTVSWYQQALGQGPQFIFQYYEEEERQRGNFPDRFSGHQFPNYSSELNVNALLLGDSALYLCASSRDSFLRSTEAFFGQGTRLTVV.